The present entry profiles one T cell receptor (beta chain) with its context. No antigen is known for it. CDR1 MNHEY and CDR2 SMNVEV come from the germline V gene (reference sequence). Trimming left V 4 bases short and J 1 base short, with 17 bases between. This CDR3 contains 17 residues. The data were obtained in a study of cytomegalovirus exposure and HLA in healthy donors. The study's findings and limits: Later work found that TCR association rates differed between HLA loci; DRB1 had the most and HLA-C the fewest. Donor immune exposure was known only as CMV serostatus.

With 60 Vbeta and 13 Jbeta primers, the PCR was carried out. The method was immunoSEQ multiplex PCR; TCRdb's version includes in-frame clones alone and lacks a portion of them. Of fewer than 200,000 clones in the sample, about 65% are singletons; the top ten hold approximately 1.5%. Sequencing input: PBMCs. V and J are TRBV27 and TRBJ1-5; D might be TRBD1 (5 bases). The receptor was derived from a girl aged 5-17 years in good health and CMV-seronegative. CDR3 amino acids: CASSSFGQKGSNQPQHF. DNA of the CDR3: TGTGCCAGCAGTTCCTTCGGACAAAAAGGGAGCAATCAGCCCCAGCATTTT.